This T cell receptor beta chain was sequenced for a study of blood T cell repertoires in COVID-19. Study as a whole: Sites across the United States, Italy and Spain contributed samples from acute and convalescent COVID-19. T cells, B-cell-depleted T cells, or PBMCs provided the cDNA or gDNA that served as material.

Trimming pared 1 base from V and 3 bases from J, leaving 6 bases between. The germline V gene encodes CDR1 MGHRA and CDR2 YSYEKL. The CDR3 consists of 13 residues. Using immunoSEQ multiplex PCR, the repertoire was profiled, and TCRdb retains in-frame clones only, with some absent. The data show 470,000 or so clones, 70% to 90% seen once. The J gene is TRBJ1-2, the V gene TRBV4-1; D is uncertain. The sequence came from a human donor in a cohort sampled during active COVID-19. Material: peripheral blood. The CDR3 protein is CASSQGVDYGYTF. CDR3 DNA: TGCGCCAGCAGCCAAGGAGTCGACTATGGCTACACCTTC.